This T cell receptor (beta chain) was sequenced during a study of shared clonotypes between healthy human individuals. Whole-study context: CD8 memory received one plate per donor, CD8 naive two, CD4 memory three and CD4 naive three.

The CDR3 sequence is 15 residues long. Looked up from germline, CDR1 is MNHNY and CDR2 is SVGAGI (reference sequence). Trimming took 5 bases from V and 0 from J, leaving 14 bases between them. The table lists this clone with a count of one. Its antigen is not identified. Overall study findings and caveats: Naive subsets, compared against memory subsets, generally had larger estimated richness values.

Assay used: immunoSEQ multiplex PCR; TCRdb lists only in-frame clones, some missing. The table includes about 690,000 clones, roughly 88% detected once. The V and J genes are TRBV6-6 and TRBJ2-7; D gene unclear. This receptor was taken from a man aged 18 to 35 in good health. Some clones in this sample may be carry-over from other donors' samples. The material sequenced was memory CD8+ T cells from PBMCs. The subset: CD45RO+ cells pooled with CCR7-negative TemRA cells. CDR3 sequence reads: CASSPSISFSYEQYF. CDR3 nucleotides: TGTGCCAGCAGTCCCTCGATATCGTTCTCCTACGAGCAGTACTTC.